This T cell receptor beta chain emerged from a study of blood T cell repertoires in COVID-19. Study in general: Sites in the United States, Italy and Spain provided acute and convalescent COVID-19 samples. The cDNA or gDNA used as material had been derived from T cells, B-cell-depleted T cells, or PBMCs.

Authors' data handling: Cell counts per sample came from amplifying reference gene primers. The method was immunoSEQ multiplex PCR; TCRdb's version includes in-frame clones alone and lacks a portion of them. The DNA was the basis for D and trimming; V, J and clone size are from that table. The profile shows more than 95,000 clones, approximately 80% of them singletons. The length of the CDR3 is 12 residues. Germline-derived CDR1 and CDR2 are MNHEY and SVGAGI. V shed 7 bases, J shed 12 bases, and the junction held 9 bases outside the gene matches. The receptor was derived from a man in his forties with active or convalescent COVID-19. Sequenced material: peripheral blood. The rearrangement uses TRBV6-5 and TRBJ2-3; the match to TRBD2 covers 8 bases. CDR3 bases: TGTGCCAGCACCCCGGGGGGGTCAGGCCAGTATTTT. This encodes CASTPGGSGQYF.